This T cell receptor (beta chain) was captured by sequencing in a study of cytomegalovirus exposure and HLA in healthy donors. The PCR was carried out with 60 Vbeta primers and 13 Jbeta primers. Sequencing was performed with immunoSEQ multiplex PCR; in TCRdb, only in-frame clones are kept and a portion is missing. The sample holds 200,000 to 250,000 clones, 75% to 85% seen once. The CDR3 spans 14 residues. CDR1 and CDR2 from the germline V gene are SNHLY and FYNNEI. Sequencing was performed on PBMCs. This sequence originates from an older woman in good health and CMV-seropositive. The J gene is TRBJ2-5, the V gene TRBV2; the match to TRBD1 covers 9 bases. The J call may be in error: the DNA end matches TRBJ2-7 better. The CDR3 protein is CASPMGQGPNEQYF. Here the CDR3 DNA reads TGTGCCAGCCCAATGGGACAGGGCCCCAACGAGCAGTACTTC.